This T cell receptor beta chain was identified during a study of CXCR3-negative and CXCR3-positive naive CD8 T cells. Study-wide results and caveats: CXCR3-positive naive cells carried more hydrophobic TRB CDR3s than CXCR3-negative naive cells did. Comparison of naive CXCR3-negative and CXCR3-positive cells revealed similar TRBV-TRBJ usage, while memory cells differed. Post-cryopreservation CXCR3 expression was partly diminished, and the bulk of assays employed fresh PBMCs.

The authors made the TRB cDNA libraries by 5' RACE using UMI labels. TCRdb reanalyzed the 5' RACE reads, giving one entry per CDR3 protein sequence and no DNA. Here the sample table reports 50,000 to 65,000 distinct CDR3 sequences. About this clonotype itself: Its target is unknown.

Triplicate sorts, around 310,000 cells apiece, were made for each CD8+ T cell subset. The sequencing sample was made of naive CXCR3+ CD8+ T cells from blood. The sample's subset: CD45RO-CCR7+CD27+CD95- naive CD8+ T cells expressing CXCR3 (TNR3+). The receptor was derived from a human donor in good health. Some clones in this sample may be carry-over from other donors' samples.

The CDR3 sequence is CASSLGTGYTGELFF. J is TRBJ2-2 and V is TRBV12-3 or TRBV12-4; TCRdb selects TRBD1, and the lack of DNA leaves this call unchecked. CDR3 size: 15 residues.